What follows describes a single TCR beta chain. Its antigen remains unknown. The data were obtained in a study of Tregs in tolerant kidney transplant recipients. The study, taken as a whole, reports: Some patients' samples used different primers over time, so nucleotide sequences weren't comparable. No direct test of biological reproducibility was done here. In tolerant patients, donor-specific Tregs outgrew total Tregs, suggesting antigen-driven expansion. Tregs expanded with activated donor B cells seemed most donor-specific.

Libraries were prepared by immunoSEQ multiplex PCR; TCRdb keeps only in-frame clonotypes and omits some of them. Here the sample spans about 64,000 clones, 80% to 90% being singletons. Mixed chimerism was transient after nonmyeloablative marrow transplants from related graft donors. In germline, CDR1 is DFQATT, CDR2 SNEGSKA (reference sequence). This CDR3 has 11 residues. V lost 5 bases and J 10 bases, leaving 9 bases between the germline ends. The sample consisted of CD4+ T cells from blood (PBMCs), taken 6 months after the transplant. The chain links TRBV20-1 to TRBJ1-6; unclear D gene. The receptor comes from a human patient who received a combined kidney and bone marrow transplant. Some T cells may be the graft donor's. The CDR3 region has the DNA TGCAGTGCTCGAAACGGGTCACCCCTCCACTTT. The encoded protein is CSARNGSPLHF.